This T cell receptor beta chain was documented in a study of cytomegalovirus exposure and HLA in healthy donors. The PCR ran on 60 Vbeta and 13 Jbeta primers. The table came from immunoSEQ multiplex PCR; TCRdb's copy has only in-frame clones and leaves some out. The sample yields roughly 89,000 clones, roughly 67% seen once. There are 16 residues in the CDR3. In germline, CDR1 is SGHNT, CDR2 YENEEA. V was clipped by 5 bases and J by 0 bases, with 14 bases between them. Sequencing was done on a sample of PBMCs. V gene TRBV11-3 combines with J gene TRBJ1-3, with D maybe TRBD1 (6 bases). This TCR was sampled from a woman between 50 and 59 years old in good health and CMV-seropositive. The CDR3 loop is CASSQLWGLSGNTIYF. The DNA of the CDR3 is TGTGCCAGCAGCCAACTCTGGGGGCTCTCTGGAAACACCATATATTTT.